This T cell receptor beta chain derives from a study of T cells in Graves' hyperthyroidism and ophthalmopathy. Germline lookup yields CDR1 GTSNPN and CDR2 SVGIG (reference sequence). The length of the CDR3 is 15 residues. V gave up 2 bases and J gave up 4 bases, with 17 bases separating them. Researchers amplified the TCR beta CDR3 regions from RNA transcripts. A first-round RT-PCR of the TCR CDR3 used the HTBI primer set. TCRdb independently ran MiXCR on the multiplex PCR reads; one entry per CDR3 protein. The sample yields 130,000 to 150,000 distinct CDR3 sequences, 22% seen once. The rearrangement joins TRBV30 to TRBJ2-5; D uncertain. Input material: blood. The sequence was collected from a woman aged 50 to 65 with Graves' hyperthyroidism that later progressed to Graves' ophthalmopathy. CDR3 sequence reads: CAWSQSQPRAETQYF. Written as DNA, the CDR3 is TGTGCCTGGAGTCAAAGCCAGCCAAGGGCAGAGACCCAGTACTTC.